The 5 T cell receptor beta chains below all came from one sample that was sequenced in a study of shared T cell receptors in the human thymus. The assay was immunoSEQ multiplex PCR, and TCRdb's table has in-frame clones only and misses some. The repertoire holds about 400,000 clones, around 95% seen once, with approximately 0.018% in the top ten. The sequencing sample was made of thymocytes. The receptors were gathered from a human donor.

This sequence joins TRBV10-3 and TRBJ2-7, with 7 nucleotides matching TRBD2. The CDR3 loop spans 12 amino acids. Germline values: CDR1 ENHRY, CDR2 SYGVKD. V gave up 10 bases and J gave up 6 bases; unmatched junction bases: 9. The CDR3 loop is CATGPPGGEQYF. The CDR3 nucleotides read TGTGCCACTGGACCTCCGGGGGGCGAGCAGTACTTC.

The CDR3 spells CSVDLGQGAETQYF. For the CDR3, the DNA is TGCAGCGTTGACCTGGGGCAGGGGGCGGAGACCCAGTACTTC. The V and J genes are TRBV29-1 and TRBJ2-5, with 8 bases lining up with TRBD1. Germline V gene sequence: CDR1 SQVTM, CDR2 ANQGSEA. Unmatched junction bases numbered 8, after V lost 3 bases and J lost 5 bases. The CDR3 is 14 amino acids.

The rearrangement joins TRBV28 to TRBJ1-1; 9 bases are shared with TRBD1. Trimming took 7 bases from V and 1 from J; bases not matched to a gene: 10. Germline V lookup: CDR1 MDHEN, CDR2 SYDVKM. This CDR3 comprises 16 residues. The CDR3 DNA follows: TGTGCCAGCACCTCGACAGGGGGGTCCTGGAACACTGAAGCTTTCTTT. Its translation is CASTSTGGSWNTEAFF.

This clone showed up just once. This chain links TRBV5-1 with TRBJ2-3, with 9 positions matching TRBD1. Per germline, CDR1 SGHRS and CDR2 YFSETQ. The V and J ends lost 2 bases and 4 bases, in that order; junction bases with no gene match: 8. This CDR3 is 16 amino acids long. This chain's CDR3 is CASSFSTGGMADTQYF. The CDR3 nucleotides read TGCGCCAGCAGCTTCAGTACAGGGGGCATGGCAGATACGCAGTATTTT.

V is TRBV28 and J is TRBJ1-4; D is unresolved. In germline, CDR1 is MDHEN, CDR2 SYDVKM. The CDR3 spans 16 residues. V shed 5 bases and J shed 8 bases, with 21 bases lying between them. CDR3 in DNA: TGTGCCAGCAGTGGGGAGGATTTCAGTACGTCGGAAAAACTGTTTTTT. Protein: CASSGEDFSTSEKLFF.